A single T cell receptor beta chain is shown here with its context. Its antigen remains unknown. The libraries were made with immunoSEQ version 4 in survey mode. Some clones are missing from TCRdb's copy, which holds only in-frame ones; the method was immunoSEQ multiplex PCR. Among 40,000 to 50,000 clones, about 80% were seen once, and the ten largest hold around 3%. The stimulus was lysate of CMV-infected fibroblasts, around 9.3 ug/mL. CD40L/CD69 double-negative CD45RO-high memory CD4+ T cells were collected. This sample is drawn from a study of persistence of HIV-infected CD4 T cells. Study at large: Isolated cells were CMV- and HIV-1 Gag-responding CD4+ T cells. A median of about eight years of suppressive ART preceded sampling.

This sample comprised CD4+ T cells sorted from PBMCs after approximately 20-hour stimulation, obtained from a patient who received antiretroviral therapy. The TCR originated in an adult man with HIV who was CMV-seropositive.

In DNA form, the CDR3 reads TGCGCCAGCAGTCAGGCGGAGGGACATTCCACAGATACGCAGTATTTT. This encodes CASSQAEGHSTDTQYF. The V and J genes are TRBV23-1 and TRBJ2-3; TRBD1 or TRBD2 may be the D gene (6 bases each). TRBV23-1 is an ORF, and what it does is uncertain. CDR3 length: 16 amino acids. The V end lost 3 bases, the J end lost 2 bases, and 15 bases lay between the germline ends.